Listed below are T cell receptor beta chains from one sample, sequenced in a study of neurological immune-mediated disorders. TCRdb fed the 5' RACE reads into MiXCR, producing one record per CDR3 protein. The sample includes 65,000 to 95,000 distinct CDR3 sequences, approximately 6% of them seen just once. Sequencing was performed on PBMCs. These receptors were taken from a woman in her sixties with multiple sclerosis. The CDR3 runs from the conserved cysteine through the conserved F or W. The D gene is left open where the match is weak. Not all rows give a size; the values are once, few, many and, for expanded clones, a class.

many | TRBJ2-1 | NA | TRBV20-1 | CSARGDTYSYNEQFF | TGCAGTGCTAGGGGGGACACCTACTCCTACAATGAGCAGTTCTTC
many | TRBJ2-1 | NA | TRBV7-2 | CASSLAGGQYNEQFF | TGTGCCAGCAGCTTAGCGGGGGGGCAATACAATGAGCAGTTCTTC
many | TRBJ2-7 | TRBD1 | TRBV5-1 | CASSSTGGLYEQYF | TGCGCCAGCAGCTCGACAGGGGGATTGTACGAGCAGTACTTC
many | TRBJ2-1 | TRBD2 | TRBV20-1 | CSASGAGAGYNEQFF | TGCAGTGCTAGCGGAGCGGGGGCGGGGTACAATGAGCAGTTCTTC
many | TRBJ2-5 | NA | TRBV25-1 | CASSEYLVTQETQYF | TGTGCCAGCAGTGAATACTTGGTGACCCAAGAGACCCAGTACTTC
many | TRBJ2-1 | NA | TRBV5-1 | CASSAALQGNEQFF | TGCGCCAGCAGCGCGGCCCTCCAGGGCAATGAGCAGTTCTTC
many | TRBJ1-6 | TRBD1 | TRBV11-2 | CASRRFSRRGQYSPLHF | TGTGCCAGCAGGCGTTTCTCACGTAGGGGGCAATATTCACCCCTCCACTTT
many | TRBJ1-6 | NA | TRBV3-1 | CASSQIVPGSPLHF | TGTGCCAGCAGCCAAATTGTACCCGGTTCACCCCTCCACTTT
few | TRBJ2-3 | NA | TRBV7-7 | CASSLNPRTSTDTQYF | TGTGCTAGCAGCTTGAACCCAAGAACTAGCACAGATACGCAGTATTTT
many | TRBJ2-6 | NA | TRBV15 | CATSSTGTGANVLTF | TGTGCCACCAGCAGCACAGGGACTGGGGCCAACGTCCTGACTTTC
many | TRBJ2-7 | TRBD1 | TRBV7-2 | CASSTTGGNFYEQYF | TGTGCCAGCAGCACAACAGGGGGCAATTTCTACGAGCAGTACTTC
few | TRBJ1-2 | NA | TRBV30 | CACPRGSGYTF | TGTGCCTGCCCCAGGGGCTCGGGCTACACCTTC
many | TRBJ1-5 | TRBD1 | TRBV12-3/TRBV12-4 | CASSKGQGVNQPQHF | TGTGCCAGCAGTAAGGGGCAGGGGGTAAATCAGCCCCAGCATTTT
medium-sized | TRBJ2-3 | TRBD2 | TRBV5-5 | CASSLAGRTSSNTQYF | TGTGCCAGCAGCCTCGCCGGGAGGACATCATCAAATACGCAGTATTTT
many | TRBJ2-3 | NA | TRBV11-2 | CASSRMGTAADTQYF | TGTGCCAGCAGCCGGATGGGGACTGCCGCCGATACGCAGTATTTT
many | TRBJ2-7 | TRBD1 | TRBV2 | CASSSRTGGDLEQYF | TGTGCCAGCAGTTCGAGGACAGGGGGGGACCTCGAGCAGTACTTC
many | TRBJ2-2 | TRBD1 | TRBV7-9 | CASSPPGTGVTGELFF | TGTGCCAGCAGCCCGCCCGGGACAGGGGTAACCGGGGAGCTGTTTTTT
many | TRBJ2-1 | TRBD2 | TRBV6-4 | CASSDTGLAGGLSSYNEQFF | TGTGCCAGCAGTGACACGGGACTAGCGGGGGGATTGAGCTCCTACAATGAGCAGTTCTTC
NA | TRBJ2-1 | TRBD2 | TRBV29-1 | CSIEDRSAGGLYNEQFF | TGCAGCATTGAAGACCGGTCGGCGGGGGGGCTTTACAATGAGCAGTTCTTC